The TCR beta chain described here comes from a study of technical replicates of blood from a few donors. The CDR3 length is 16 residues. Trimming stripped 8 bases from V and 6 bases from J, with 23 bases between. Clones were sequenced by immunoSEQ multiplex PCR, and TCRdb holds only the in-frame ones, with some missing. Of about 80,000 clones listed, about 98% are singletons. This TCR derives from a human donor in good health. V is TRBV23-1 and J is TRBJ1-5; weak D call: TRBD1 (6 bases). TRBV23-1 is annotated as an ORF whose role is uncertain. Sequencing input: T cells isolated from PBMCs. CDR3 DNA sequence: TGCGCCAGCCGCCGAGCACTTAACAGGGCACGTCAGCCCCAGCATTTT. Translated: CASRRALNRARQPQHF.